One T cell receptor beta chain is described in this entry. Only in-frame clones appear in the TCRdb table, and some are missing; sequencing was by immunoSEQ multiplex PCR. The sample consists of about 55,000 clones, roughly 95% of them appearing once. Trimming shortened V by 0 bases and J by 9 bases, and 9 bases separated the two germline ends. CDR3 length: 14 amino acids. In germline, CDR1 is MNHEY, CDR2 SMNVEV (reference sequence). This entry comes from a study of control samples from healthy donors and cancer patients. This TCR was sampled from a young woman in good health. This chain uses TRBV27 with TRBJ1-6, with D uncertain. Sequencing input: blood. The CDR3 bases are TGTGCCAGCAGTTTATCGTGGGTGTCTTCACCCCTCCACTTT. It is translated as CASSLSWVSSPLHF.